There are a few counts of the clone carrying this T cell receptor (beta chain). This CDR3 is 15 amino acids long. The V gene lost 2 bases and the J gene lost 5 bases, with 13 bases spanning the gap. Germline CDR1 reads SGHTA; CDR2 reads FQGNSA. TCRdb fed the RT-PCR reads into MiXCR, producing one record per CDR3 protein. Here the sample spans around 700,000 distinct CDR3 sequences, 14% being singletons. Sample: memory CD4+ T cells from blood. V usage is TRBV7-2 and J usage is TRBJ1-5, with a tentative D call TRBD1 (6 bases). The sequence was collected from a female donor in good health, serving as a healthy control. The CDR3: CASSLYRAGDQPQHF. The CDR3 DNA sequence: TGTGCCAGCAGCTTATATCGGGCAGGGGATCAGCCCCAGCATTTT.